One and the same sample provided the 13 T cell receptor beta chains below, sequenced in a study of metastatic and nonmetastatic thyroid tumors. With MiXCR, TCRdb called clones anew from the PCR reads. The repertoire has fewer than 100,000 clones, just under 15% of them found once; the top ten carry just over 3.5%. Among the patients, none had received any treatment before thyroid surgery. Sequenced material: blood. The receptors were sampled from a female donor with papillary thyroid cancer or a benign thyroid nodule (not recorded which). Some clones in this sample may be carry-over from other donors' samples.

This clone occurred many times. The J gene is TRBJ1-1, the V gene TRBV6-1; the D is unclear. The CDR3 is 14 residues long. CDR1 is MNHNS and CDR2 is SASEGT in the germline V gene. Trimming took off 8 bases at V and 2 bases at J, with 15 bases between the two ends. The CDR3, as DNA: TGTGCCAGCTTCCCACCGGGAGATAACACTGAAGCTTTCTTT. Translation gives CASFPPGDNTEAFF.

The chain carries TRBV5-4 and TRBJ1-1; D unresolved. Per germline, CDR1 SGHNT and CDR2 YYREEE (reference sequence). V lost 4 bases and J 0 bases, leaving 10 bases between the germline ends. The CDR3 length is 14 residues. CDR3 region: CASSATNLNTEAFF. CDR3 coding DNA: TGTGCCAGCAGCGCGACTAATCTGAACACTGAAGCTTTCTTT.

This clone has ten or more counts. This chain joins TRBV28 and TRBJ2-2; D is possibly TRBD2 (5 bases). The ends were cut back, 3 bases at V and 0 bases at J, with 14 bases in the middle. Germline V gene sequence: CDR1 MDHEN, CDR2 SYDVKM. The CDR3 loop spans 17 amino acids. The CDR3 spells CASSFSRAGANTGELFF. The CDR3 DNA sequence: TGTGCCAGCAGTTTCAGCCGCGCGGGCGCGAACACCGGGGAGCTGTTTTTT.

This clone was found many times. This sequence joins TRBV9 and TRBJ1-3; D call uncertain. The V end was cut by 1 base, the J end by 4 bases, with 6 bases between. CDR3 size: 13 residues. Germline CDR1 is SGDLS and CDR2 is YYNGEE. CDR3 loop: CASSVIEGNTIYF. CDR3 nucleotides: TGTGCCAGCAGCGTAATTGAGGGAAACACCATATATTTT.

As for this clone: A clone one base away is much larger, so this may be a read error. V usage is TRBV5-6 and J usage is TRBJ1-2; 9 bases are a match to TRBD1. The CDR3 length is 18 residues. Germline V gene sequence: CDR1 SGHDT, CDR2 YYEEEE. V was pared by 3 bases and J by 6 bases, with 18 bases of the junction left unmatched. The CDR3 is CASSSPSGQGHASHGYTF. CDR3 nucleotides: TGTGCCAGCAGCTCCCCGTCGGGACAGGGACACGCGAGCCATGGCTACACCTTC.

This clone was seen many times. V usage is TRBV12-3 or TRBV12-4 and J usage is TRBJ2-6; a weak D match, TRBD2 (6 bases). Trimming took 4 bases from V and 0 from J, leaving 16 bases between them. This CDR3 is 18 amino acids long. CDR3 amino acids: CASSWRGLGSSGANVLTF. Written as DNA, the CDR3 is TGTGCCAGCAGTTGGAGGGGACTCGGGAGCTCTGGGGCCAACGTCCTGACTTTC.

This clone has a count of ten or more. A much larger clonotype is one base distant, so this may be a read error. Other DNA variants within this sample encode the same CDR3. The CDR3 DNA is TGTGCCAGCAGCCCCGTTGGGGCAAGGGGTGAAAAACTGTTCTTT. Protein: CASSPVGARGEKLFF. The chain employs TRBV9 and TRBJ1-4, with D possibly TRBD1 on 5 matching bases. Germline loops: CDR1 SGDLS, CDR2 YYNGEE. The CDR3 length is 15 residues.

This clone was seen many times. The V and J genes are TRBV6-1 and TRBJ1-2; maybe TRBD1 (6 bases). The CDR3 covers 13 residues. V was cut by 6 bases and J by 7 bases, with 15 bases left in between. Germline assignment: CDR1 MNHNS and CDR2 SASEGT. This CDR3 is CASRMTGWGGYTF. DNA for the CDR3: TGTGCCAGCAGGATGACAGGTTGGGGTGGCTACACCTTC.

The V gene is TRBV24-1, the J gene TRBJ2-7; D might be TRBD2 (5 bases). Trimming took 0 bases from V and 4 from J, leaving 6 bases between them. CDR3 size: 13 residues. Germline V CDR1 and CDR2: KGHDR, SFDVKD. The CDR3 loop reads CATSDLRGYEQYF. The CDR3, as DNA: TGTGCCACCAGTGATTTGCGGGGTTACGAGCAGTACTTC.

This clone was detected many times. The chain uses TRBV14 and TRBJ1-6, with TRBD1 identical over 10 bases. Germline values: CDR1 SGHDN, CDR2 FVKESK. V lost 3 bases to trimming and J lost 3 bases; unmatched junction nucleotides: 2. The CDR3 consists of 16 residues. As DNA, the CDR3 is TGTGCCAGCAGCCAGACAGGGGGCTTCTATAATTCACCCCTCCACTTT. Translating it yields CASSQTGGFYNSPLHF.

Regarding this clone: A read error may explain this, as a much larger clone is one base away. This chain uses TRBV4-2 with TRBJ1-2; D is perhaps TRBD1 (5 bases). The length of the CDR3 is 13 residues. The V gene's germline CDR1 is LGHNA and CDR2 YNFKEQ. V gave up 4 bases and J gave up 3 bases, with 9 bases separating them. The CDR3 DNA is TGTGCCAGCAGCCCCGGACATCACTATGGCTACACCTTC. This encodes CASSPGHHYGYTF.

Notes on this clone: The DNA is omitted, as the CDR3 cannot be located on it reliably, and the CDR3 follows TCRdb's listing. The V and J genes are TRBV20-1 and TRBJ2-5; the D segment call TRBD2 is taken from the table without a DNA check. The CDR3 sequence runs 17 residues, both termini included. From germline, CDR1 is DFQATT and CDR2 SNEGSKA (reference sequence). The CDR3 loop reads CSSSVGWASGLQETQYF.

This clone was seen only a few times. The rearrangement links TRBV5-6 to TRBJ1-2; 7 bases match TRBD1. The J segment lost 4 bases and the V segment lost 3 bases, leaving 9 bases of the junction unmatched. Germline-derived CDR1 and CDR2 are SGHDT and YYEEEE. The CDR3 contains 15 residues. The chain's CDR3 is CASSSGGAEGYGYTF. The CDR3 DNA reads TGTGCCAGCAGCTCAGGGGGGGCTGAAGGCTATGGCTACACCTTC. The full variable domain, its missing parts supplied by reference TRBV5-6 and TRBJ1-2, is DAGVTQSPTHLIKTRGQQVTLRCSPKSGHDTVSWYQQALGQGPQFIFQYYEEEERQRGNFPDRFSGHQFPNYSSELNVNALLLGDSALYLCASSSGGAEGYGYTFGSGTRLTVV.